The clone carrying this TCR beta chain was detected many times. The sorted Tregs were CD4+CD25+CD127-/low cells. The CDR3 runs to 13 residues. V trimming: 2 bases; J trimming: 5 bases; junction bases outside the gene matches: 4. Germline assignment: CDR1 DFQATT and CDR2 SNEGSKA (reference sequence). In TCRdb, the 5' RACE reads were re-called with MiXCR into one record per CDR3 protein. The table shows around 55,000 distinct CDR3 sequences, with about a fifth occurring only once. The J gene is TRBJ2-7, the V gene TRBV20-1; 9 bases agree with TRBD1. The specimen was tumor-infiltrating Tregs sorted from the breast tumor. The clonotype comes from a female donor with breast cancer. The DNA of the CDR3 is TGCAGTGCTAGACCTGGGACAGGGAACGAGCAGTACTTC. Translation gives CSARPGTGNEQYF.